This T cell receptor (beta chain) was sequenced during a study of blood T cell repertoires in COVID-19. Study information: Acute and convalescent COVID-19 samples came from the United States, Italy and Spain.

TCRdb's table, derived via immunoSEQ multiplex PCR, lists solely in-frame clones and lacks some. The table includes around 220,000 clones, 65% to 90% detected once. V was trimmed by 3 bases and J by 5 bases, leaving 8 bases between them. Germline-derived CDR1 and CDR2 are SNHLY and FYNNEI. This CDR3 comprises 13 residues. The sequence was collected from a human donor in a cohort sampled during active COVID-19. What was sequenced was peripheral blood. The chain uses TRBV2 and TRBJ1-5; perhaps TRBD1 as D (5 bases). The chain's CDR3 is CASSEGGHQPQHF. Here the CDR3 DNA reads TGTGCCAGCAGTGAGGGGGGACATCAGCCCCAGCATTTT.